Presented here are 22 T cell receptor beta chains from one specimen sequenced in a study of cytomegalovirus exposure and HLA in healthy donors. Both 60 Vbeta primers and 13 Jbeta primers went into the PCR. Sequenced by immunoSEQ multiplex PCR; TCRdb stores in-frame clones only, minus some. This sample has about 190,000 clones; approximately 86% occur once, and the top ten carry 0.9% to 1.2%. Sequencing was done on a sample of PBMCs. These receptors all come from a boy aged 2 to 10 in good health and CMV-seronegative.

The rearrangement links TRBV9 to TRBJ2-5, with 9 bases fitting TRBD1. Germline CDR1 reads SGDLS; CDR2 reads YYNGEE. The length of the CDR3 is 14 residues. After removal of 2 bases from V and 6 bases from J, the junction contained 5 bases not matched to a gene. CDR3 loop: CASSVDRGGQTQYF. The CDR3 DNA sequence: TGTGCCAGCAGCGTGGACAGGGGCGGACAGACCCAGTACTTC.

The chain recombines TRBV5-1 with TRBJ1-6; tentatively, D is TRBD1 (6 bases). This CDR3 contains 15 residues. With 0 bases removed from V and 4 bases from J, the gap between germline ends came to 8 bases. Germline V gives CDR1 SGHRS, CDR2 YFSETQ. In DNA form, the CDR3 reads TGCGCCAGCAGCTTGGGCAGGGGATATAATTCACCCCTCCACTTT. Protein sequence: CASSLGRGYNSPLHF.

To note about this clone: The identical CDR3 is also encoded by other nucleotide sequences in the sample. The rearrangement links TRBV7-9 to TRBJ1-1; possible D gene TRBD1, 6 bases. V lost 1 base and J 0 bases, leaving 9 bases between the germline ends. The CDR3 covers 15 residues. CDR1 is SEHNR and CDR2 is FQNEAQ in the germline V gene (reference sequence). The CDR3 nucleotides are TGTGCCAGCAGCTTAGGGCAGGGGATGAACACTGAAGCTTTCTTT. It codes for CASSLGQGMNTEAFF.

V usage is TRBV6-1 and J usage is TRBJ1-1; TRBD1 matches at 8 bases. Per germline, CDR1 MNHNS and CDR2 SASEGT. The CDR3 is 14 residues long. With 4 bases clipped from V and 8 bases from J, the junction kept 9 bases outside the gene matches. CDR3 sequence reads: CASSARDRRTEAFF. The CDR3 nucleotides read TGTGCCAGCAGTGCACGGGACAGGAGGACAGAAGCTTTCTTT.

The genes are TRBV5-1 and TRBJ1-2; D possibly corresponds to TRBD1 (5 bases). In germline, CDR1 is SGHRS, CDR2 YFSETQ. V was trimmed by 5 bases and J by 3 bases, leaving 20 bases between them. The CDR3 totals 16 residues. The CDR3 region is CASRPWSVVGDYGYTF. The CDR3 DNA sequence: TGCGCCAGCAGGCCCTGGAGTGTGGTAGGGGACTATGGCTACACCTTC. Full variable domain (outside the CDR3, taken from reference TRBV5-1 and TRBJ1-2): KAGVTQTPRYLIKTRGQQVTLSCSPISGHRSVSWYQQTPGQGLQFLFEYFSETQRNKGNFPGRFSGRQFSNSRSEMNVSTLELGDSALYLCASRPWSVVGDYGYTFGSGTRLTVV.

The chain carries TRBV7-2 and TRBJ2-2, with 9 bases that match TRBD1. This CDR3 spans 15 amino acids. V was pared by 5 bases and J by 5 bases, with 6 bases of the junction left unmatched. The germline V gene has CDR1 SGHTA and CDR2 FQGNSA. The chain's CDR3 is CASSLWTGATGELFF. DNA of the CDR3: TGTGCCAGCAGCCTTTGGACAGGGGCAACCGGGGAGCTGTTTTTT.

This chain links TRBV6-1 with TRBJ1-3; 9 nucleotides match TRBD1. The CDR3 is 14 residues long. J gave up 4 bases and V 5 bases, and 3 bases lay outside the gene matches. The germline CDR1 and CDR2 sequences are MNHNS and SASEGT. CDR3 DNA: TGTGCCAGCAGTCGACAGGGGGGCGGAAACACCATATATTTT. It translates to CASSRQGGGNTIYF.

The genes are TRBV10-3 and TRBJ2-4; 11 bases map to TRBD2. Germline V gene data show CDR1 as ENHRY and CDR2 as SYGVKD. The CDR3 runs 18 residues. With 2 bases clipped from V and 0 bases from J, the junction kept 6 bases outside the gene matches. This CDR3 reads CAISEGSGREGAKNIQYF. CDR3 DNA sequence: TGTGCCATCAGTGAGGGTAGCGGGAGGGAGGGAGCCAAAAACATTCAGTACTTC.

The CDR3 coding sequence is TGTGCCAGCAGTTATGCTAGCGGGGGAGGTTACGAGCAGTACTTC. Its translation: CASSYASGGGYEQYF. V gene TRBV27 combines with J gene TRBJ2-5, with 10 bases lining up with TRBD2. The J call is in doubt because the DNA end fits TRBJ2-7 better. This CDR3 has 15 residues. Per the germline V gene, CDR1 is MNHEY and CDR2 is SMNVEV (reference sequence).

CDR3 bases: TGCGCCAGCAGCCCACGGACATTTCTCGGGGAGCTGTTTTTT. As protein: CASSPRTFLGELFF. The chain links TRBV5-1 to TRBJ2-2; possible D gene TRBD1, 5 bases. CDR3 length: 14 amino acids. Germline CDR1 and CDR2: SGHRS and YFSETQ. Trimming removed 4 bases from V and 7 bases from J, with 14 bases in between.

The chain employs TRBV15 and TRBJ2-7; 9 positions match TRBD1. CDR3 size: 13 residues. J was trimmed by 7 bases and V by 3 bases; bases with no gene match: 4. The germline V gene has CDR1 LNHNV and CDR2 YYDKDF (reference sequence). In DNA, the CDR3 is TGTGCCACCAGCAGGGACAGGGGCGGGGAGCAGTACTTC. Encoded protein: CATSRDRGGEQYF.

The chain employs TRBV6-5 and TRBJ2-5, with 7 bases aligning to TRBD2. Losses at the gene ends were 2 bases for V and 5 bases for J; bases not matched to a gene: 8. CDR3 length equals 15 residues. The V gene's germline CDR1 is MNHEY and CDR2 SVGAGI. CDR3 sequence (DNA): TGTGCCAGCAGTTACGTTTTCCTGGGGGGGGAGACCCAGTACTTC. Protein: CASSYVFLGGETQYF.

This chain links TRBV7-8 with TRBJ1-2; 7 nucleotides line up with TRBD1. V shed 5 bases, J shed 4 bases, and the junction held 7 bases outside the gene matches. The CDR3 runs to 14 residues. Germline V gene data show CDR1 as SGHVS and CDR2 as FQNEAQ. The CDR3 sequence: CASSHRTGLYGYTF. For the CDR3, the DNA is TGTGCCAGCAGCCACCGGACAGGCCTCTATGGCTACACCTTC.

J is TRBJ2-7 and V is TRBV10-3; D gene unclear. This CDR3 spans 14 amino acids. Germline CDR1 and CDR2: ENHRY and SYGVKD. Trimming removed 2 bases from V and 0 bases from J, with 8 bases in between. In DNA form, the CDR3 reads TGTGCCATCAGTGAGCCCTTCTTCTCCTACGAGCAGTACTTC. This encodes CAISEPFFSYEQYF.

This rearrangement joins TRBV28 to TRBJ1-2; the D is unclear. CDR1 is MDHEN and CDR2 is SYDVKM in the germline V gene. Trimming shortened V by 8 bases and J by 7 bases, and 14 bases separated the two germline ends. This CDR3 is built from 12 residues. The CDR3 DNA reads as TGTGCCAGCTTGCTCCTATCATCTGGCTACACCTTC. Its protein is CASLLLSSGYTF.

The CDR3 loop is CASISGSYNEQFF. CDR3 DNA: TGTGCCAGTATATCCGGCTCCTACAATGAGCAGTTCTTC. This chain links TRBV19 with TRBJ2-1; no reliable D call. CDR1 LNHDA and CDR2 SQIVND come from the germline V gene (reference sequence). V gave up 7 bases and J gave up 0 bases, with 7 bases separating them. The CDR3 spans 13 residues.

This chain connects TRBV7-2 to TRBJ2-2, with TRBD2 as a possible D gene (6 bases). The germline CDR1 and CDR2 sequences are SGHTA and FQGNSA. The CDR3 contains 12 residues. V lost 2 bases and J 14 bases, leaving 12 bases between the germline ends. The CDR3, as DNA: TGTGCCAGCAGCTTATTCCCGGGAGATCTGTTTTTT. It encodes CASSLFPGDLFF.

The chain's CDR3 is CASSLEGGQMNTEAFF. The DNA of the CDR3 is TGCGCCAGCAGCTTGGAAGGCGGGCAGATGAACACTGAAGCTTTCTTT. This chain joins TRBV5-1 and TRBJ1-1; D not resolved. V lost 0 bases and J lost 0, with 12 bases in between. CDR1 SGHRS and CDR2 YFSETQ come from the germline V gene. This CDR3 contains 16 residues. Full variable domain (remainder filled in from reference TRBV5-1 and TRBJ1-1): KAGVTQTPRYLIKTRGQQVTLSCSPISGHRSVSWYQQTPGQGLQFLFEYFSETQRNKGNFPGRFSGRQFSNSRSEMNVSTLELGDSALYLCASSLEGGQMNTEAFFGQGTRLTVV.

V gene TRBV27 combines with J gene TRBJ1-5, with 7 bases lining up with TRBD1. Trimming cost V 6 bases and J 4 bases; bases outside gene matches: 0. The CDR3 contains 12 residues. Germline V lookup: CDR1 MNHEY, CDR2 SMNVEV (reference sequence). CDR3 coding DNA: TGTGCCAGCAGCAGGGGGAATCAGCCCCAGCATTTT. Translation: CASSRGNQPQHF.

This clone was detected once. V is TRBV19 and J is TRBJ2-4; 8 nucleotides agree with TRBD1. The germline V gene has CDR1 LNHDA and CDR2 SQIVND (reference sequence). After removal of 7 bases from V and 5 bases from J, the junction contained 7 bases not matched to a gene. CDR3 length equals 14 residues. This chain's CDR3 is CASKAGGRENIQYF. As DNA, the CDR3 is TGTGCCAGTAAAGCAGGGGGCAGAGAAAACATTCAGTACTTC.

The chain combines TRBV27 with TRBJ2-7; 7 nucleotides match TRBD1. Germline V lookup: CDR1 MNHEY, CDR2 SMNVEV (reference sequence). V gave up 6 bases and J gave up 5 bases; unmatched junction bases: 10. The CDR3 loop spans 14 amino acids. CDR3 in amino acids: CASSIQGIIHEQYF. The CDR3 nucleotides are TGTGCCAGCAGCATACAGGGGATTATCCACGAGCAGTACTTC.

The DNA for the CDR3 is TGTGCCAGCAGTGGGCCCCGGGGGGGCACTCTCAATGAGCAGTTCTTC. Its translation is CASSGPRGGTLNEQFF. V usage is TRBV6-1 and J usage is TRBJ2-1; 8 nucleotides align to TRBD2. CDR1 and CDR2 from the germline V gene are MNHNS and SASEGT. This CDR3 spans 16 amino acids. The trim removed 4 bases at V and 6 bases at J, leaving 11 bases unmatched.